This section outlines one TCR beta chain sequence together with its context. Only a few counts were recorded for this clonotype. The specificity of this receptor is unknown. No base quality values were provided; no much bigger clone lies one nucleotide off. Trimming costs V 1 base and J 0 bases, and their ends lie 7 bases apart. The germline V gene supplies CDR1 SGHAT and CDR2 FQNNGV. The CDR3 goes from the cysteine to the phenylalanine over 14 residues. Of all the DNA, just the CDR3 is kept, 42 bases in frame from base 1. TCRalpha and TCRbeta libraries were amplified separately by semi-nested PCR with Advantage 2 and reverse primers in the TRAC or TRBC constant regions. The amount of total RNA going into first-strand cDNA synthesis ranged between about 3.5 and 550 ng. TCR cDNA libraries were made by 5'-RACE with the SMARTer PCR cDNA Synthesis kit, using a poly-dT primer for first-strand synthesis. The semi-nested reverse primers in the constant regions carried 5-nucleotide sample-specific barcodes, and the PCR products were cleaned up with the Zymo DNA Clean and Concentrator-5 kit. Pools of up to ten barcoded samples were ligated to Illumina adaptors and sequenced on an Illumina MiSeq as 2 x 150 bp paired-end reads. The authors' analysis ran thus. Demultiplexed reads were aligned using BLAT against a custom library containing all human TRAV, TRAJ, TRBV, TRBD and TRBJ combinations from IMGT. The best BLAT hits were picked using pslCDnaFilter (-maxAligns=1, -ignoreIntrons), and custom Perl scripts were used to calculate clonotype frequencies. TCRdb trimmed the raw reads at Q25, called clones with MiXCR and kept productive beta chains. One record per CDR3 amino acid sequence lists the most common genes and DNA. These V and J calls derive from TCRdb rather than the authors' analysis. The sample table shows fewer than 3,500 distinct CDR3 sequences, and less than 40% are seen once. Approximately 2.4% of the sample is held by the ten biggest clonotypes.

The data are from a study of T cells generated in artificial thymic organoids (TCRdb year 2017). Concerning the study at large: The study compared TCR alpha and beta CDR3 repertoires of CD8 single positive T cells derived from in vitro artificial thymic organoids with the repertoires of thymic and peripheral blood naive CD8 T cells. Displayed repertoire sequencing data were described as representative of three independent experiments.

General findings and caveats noted by the study authors: Organoid-derived CD8 single positive T cells showed physiological TCR clonotype diversity comparable to thymic and blood naive CD8 T cells.

Healthy adult donors provided the non-mobilized peripheral blood. Enrichment of primary CD8+ T cells was performed with magnetic beads using the Miltenyi CD8+ T cell Isolation Kit. Prior to RNA extraction, naive CD8 T cells from blood were isolated by FACS sorting as CD3+TCRalphabeta+CD8+CD45RO-CCR7+ cells. For each sample, total RNA was purified from approximately 40,000 to 200,000 sorted cells using the RNeasy Micro kit, and RNA quality was checked on an Agilent RNA 6000 Nano chip. Sequencing was carried out using naive CD8+ T cells from blood. The cell subset or site label, as the study defines it: CD3+TCRalphabeta+CD8SP T cells; for blood, CD45RO-CCR7+ naive CD8+ T cells. The chain couples TRBV11-2 to TRBJ2-7; no D gene call is confident. This sequence was found in a human donor who gave cord blood stem cells for thymic organoid culture, a cardiac surgery patient who gave postnatal thymus, or a blood donor (not recorded which). The nucleotides read TGTGCCAGCAGCTTAGCGTTCAGCTCCTACGAGCAGTACTTC. Its translation is CASSLAFSSYEQYF.